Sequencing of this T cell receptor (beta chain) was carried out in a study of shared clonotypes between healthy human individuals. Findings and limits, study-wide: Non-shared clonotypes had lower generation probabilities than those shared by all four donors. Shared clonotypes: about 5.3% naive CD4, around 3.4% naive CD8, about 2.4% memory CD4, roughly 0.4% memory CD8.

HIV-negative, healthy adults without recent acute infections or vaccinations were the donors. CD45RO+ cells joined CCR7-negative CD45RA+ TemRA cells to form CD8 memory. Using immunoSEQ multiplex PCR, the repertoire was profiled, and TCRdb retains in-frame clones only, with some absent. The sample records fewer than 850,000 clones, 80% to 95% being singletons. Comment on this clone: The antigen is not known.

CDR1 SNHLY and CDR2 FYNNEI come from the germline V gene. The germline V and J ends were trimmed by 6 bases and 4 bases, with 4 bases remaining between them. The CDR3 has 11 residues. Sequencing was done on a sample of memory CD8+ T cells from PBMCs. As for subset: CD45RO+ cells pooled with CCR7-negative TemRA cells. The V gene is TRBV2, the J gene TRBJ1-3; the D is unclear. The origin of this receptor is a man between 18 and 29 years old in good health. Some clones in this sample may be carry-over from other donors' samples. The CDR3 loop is CASRDGNTIYF. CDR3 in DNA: TGTGCCAGCAGGGACGGAAACACCATATATTTT. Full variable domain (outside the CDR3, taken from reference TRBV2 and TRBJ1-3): EPEVTQTPSHQVTQMGQEVILRCVPISNHLYFYWYRQILGQKVEFLVSFYNNEISEKSEIFDDQFSVERPDGSNFTLKIRSTKLEDSAMYFCASRDGNTIYFGEGSWLTVV.